This TCR beta chain was obtained from a study of CD8+ T cells in alopecia areata. Findings and caveats of the study: Affected lesional scalp, above all in alopecia totalis/universalis, was more clonal than normal scalp. Scalp specimens additionally yield sequences from normal skin's resident alphabeta T cells.

This CDR3 is built from 15 residues. The ends lost 5 bases at V and 2 bases at J; junction bases unmatched: 4. Germline lookup yields CDR1 SGHTA and CDR2 FQGNSA. Following RNA extraction, reverse transcription yielded cDNA that acted as the sequencing template. Profiling relied on immunoSEQ multiplex PCR, and the TCRdb table lists in-frame clones only, not all of them. The sample lists about 20,000 clones, roughly 60% occurring once. Regarding this clone: The antigen is unknown.

CD4+ lymphocytes from about five patients underwent sorting into CD25+CD127- populations. Peripheral blood, together with lesional scalp punch biopsies, was collected from alopecia areata patients. This receptor was taken from a human donor with alopecia areata. The gene calls are TRBV7-2 and TRBJ2-1; 9 nucleotides match TRBD2. Material: CD4+ Tregs sorted from blood. The CDR3 DNA sequence: TGTGCCAGCAGCCCTATAGCGGGGGCCTACAATGAGCAGTTCTTC. Its translation is CASSPIAGAYNEQFF.